Reported below is one T cell receptor (beta chain). Profiling relied on immunoSEQ multiplex PCR, and the TCRdb table lists in-frame clones only, not all of them. The profile shows 80,000 or so clones, around 90% of them singletons. The entry originates in a study of blood T cell repertoires in COVID-19. Trimming took 6 bases from V and 7 from J, leaving 10 bases between them. The CDR3 has 12 residues. Germline V CDR1 and CDR2: MDHEN, SYDVKM. V and J are TRBV28 and TRBJ2-1; D is possibly TRBD2 (5 bases). The specimen sequenced was peripheral blood. The sequence derives from a man aged 50 to 60 with acute or convalescent COVID-19. For the CDR3, the DNA is TGTGCCAGCAGGGGAGACAAAAATGAGCAGTTCTTC. Translated: CASRGDKNEQFF.